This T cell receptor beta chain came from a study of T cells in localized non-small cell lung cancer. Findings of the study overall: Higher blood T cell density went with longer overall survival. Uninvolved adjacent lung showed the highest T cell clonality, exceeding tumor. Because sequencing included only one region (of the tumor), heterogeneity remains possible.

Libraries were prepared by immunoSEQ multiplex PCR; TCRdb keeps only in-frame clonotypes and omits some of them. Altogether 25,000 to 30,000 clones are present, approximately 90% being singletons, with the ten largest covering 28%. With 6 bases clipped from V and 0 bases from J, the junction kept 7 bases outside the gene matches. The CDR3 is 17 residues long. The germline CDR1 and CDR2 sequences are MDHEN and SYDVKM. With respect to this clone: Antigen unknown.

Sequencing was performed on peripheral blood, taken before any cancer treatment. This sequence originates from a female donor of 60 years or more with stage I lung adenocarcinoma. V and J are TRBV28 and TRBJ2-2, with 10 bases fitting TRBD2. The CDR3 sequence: CASSLASGSTNTGELFF. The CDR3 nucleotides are TGTGCCAGCAGCCTTGCTAGCGGGAGTACGAACACCGGGGAGCTGTTTTTT. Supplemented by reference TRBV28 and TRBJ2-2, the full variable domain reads DVKVTQSSRYLVKRTGEKVFLECVQDMDHENMFWYRQDPGLGLRLIYFSYDVKMKEKGDIPEGYSVSREKKERFSLILESASTNQTSMYLCASSLASGSTNTGELFFGEGSRLTVL.